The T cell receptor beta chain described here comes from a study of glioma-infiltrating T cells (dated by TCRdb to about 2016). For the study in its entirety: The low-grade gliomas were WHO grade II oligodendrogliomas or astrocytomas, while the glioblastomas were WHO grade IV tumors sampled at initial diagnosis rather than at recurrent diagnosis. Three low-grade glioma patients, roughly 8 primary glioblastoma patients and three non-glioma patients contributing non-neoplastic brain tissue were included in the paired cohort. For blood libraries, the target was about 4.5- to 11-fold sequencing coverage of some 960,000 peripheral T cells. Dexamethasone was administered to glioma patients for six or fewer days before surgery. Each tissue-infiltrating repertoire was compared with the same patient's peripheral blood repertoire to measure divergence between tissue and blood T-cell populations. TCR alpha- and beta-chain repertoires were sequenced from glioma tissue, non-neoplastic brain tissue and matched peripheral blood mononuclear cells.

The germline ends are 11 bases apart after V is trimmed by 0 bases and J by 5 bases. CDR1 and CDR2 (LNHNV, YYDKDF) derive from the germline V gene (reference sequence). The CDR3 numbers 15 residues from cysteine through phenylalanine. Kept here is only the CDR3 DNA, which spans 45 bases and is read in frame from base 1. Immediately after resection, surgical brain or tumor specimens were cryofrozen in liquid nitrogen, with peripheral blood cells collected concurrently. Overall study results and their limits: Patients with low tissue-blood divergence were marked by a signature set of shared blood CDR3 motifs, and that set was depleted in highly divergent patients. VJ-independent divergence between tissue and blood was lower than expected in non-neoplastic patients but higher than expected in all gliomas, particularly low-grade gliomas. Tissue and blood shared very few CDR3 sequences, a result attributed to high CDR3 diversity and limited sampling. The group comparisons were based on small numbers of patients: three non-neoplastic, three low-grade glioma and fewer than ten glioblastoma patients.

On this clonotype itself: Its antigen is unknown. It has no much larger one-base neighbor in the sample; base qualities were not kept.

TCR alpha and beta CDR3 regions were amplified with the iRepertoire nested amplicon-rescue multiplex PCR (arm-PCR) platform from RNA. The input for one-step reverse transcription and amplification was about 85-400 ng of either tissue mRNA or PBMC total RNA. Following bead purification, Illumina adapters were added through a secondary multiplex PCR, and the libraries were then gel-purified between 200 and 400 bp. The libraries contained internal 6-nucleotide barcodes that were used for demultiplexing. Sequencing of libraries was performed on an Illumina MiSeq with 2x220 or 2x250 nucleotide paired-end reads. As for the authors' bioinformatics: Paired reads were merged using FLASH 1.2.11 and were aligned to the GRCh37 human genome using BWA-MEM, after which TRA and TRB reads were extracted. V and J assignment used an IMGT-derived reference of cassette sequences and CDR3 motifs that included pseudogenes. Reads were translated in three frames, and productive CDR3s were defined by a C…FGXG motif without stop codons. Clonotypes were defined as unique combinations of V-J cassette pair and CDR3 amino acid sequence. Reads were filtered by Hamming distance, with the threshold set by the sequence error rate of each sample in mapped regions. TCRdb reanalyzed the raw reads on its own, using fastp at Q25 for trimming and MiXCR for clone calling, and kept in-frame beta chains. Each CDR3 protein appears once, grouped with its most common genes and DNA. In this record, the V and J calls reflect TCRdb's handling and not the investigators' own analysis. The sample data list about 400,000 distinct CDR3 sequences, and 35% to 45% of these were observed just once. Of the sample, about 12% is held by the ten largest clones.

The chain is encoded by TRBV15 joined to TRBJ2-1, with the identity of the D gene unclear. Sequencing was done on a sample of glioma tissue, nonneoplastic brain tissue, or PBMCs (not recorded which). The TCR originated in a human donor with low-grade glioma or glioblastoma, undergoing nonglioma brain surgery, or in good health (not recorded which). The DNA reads TGTGCCACCAGCAGAGATCAGGCAGAAAACAATGAGCAGTTCTTC. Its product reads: CATSRDQAENNEQFF.